Following are 17 T cell receptor beta chains from one sample sequenced in a study of cytomegalovirus exposure and HLA in healthy donors. With 60 Vbeta and 13 Jbeta primers, the PCR was carried out. Repertoires were generated with immunoSEQ multiplex PCR, while TCRdb's copy carries only in-frame clones and drops some. In all, the sample yields about 200,000 clones. Sequencing used PBMCs. The receptors here all came from a man aged 30 to 45 in good health and CMV-seronegative.

The V and J genes are TRBV30 and TRBJ1-1; D not resolved. Germline CDR1 GTSNPN, CDR2 SVGIG (reference sequence). This CDR3 comprises 10 residues. Trimming took 5 bases from V and 8 from J, leaving 9 bases between them. The CDR3 sequence: CAWGVIEAFF. CDR3 bases: TGTGCCTGGGGAGTTATCGAAGCTTTCTTT.

The genes are TRBV5-1 and TRBJ1-5, with 12 bases that match TRBD1. Germline V lookup: CDR1 SGHRS, CDR2 YFSETQ. V shed 0 bases, J shed 6 bases, and the junction held 4 bases outside the gene matches. This CDR3 comprises 16 residues. CDR3 sequence (DNA): TGCGCCAGCAGCTTGGACGGGACAGGGGGCGGTCAGCCCCAGCATTTT. Protein sequence: CASSLDGTGGGQPQHF. The variable domain in full, with the rest retrieved from reference TRBV5-1 and TRBJ1-5, is KAGVTQTPRYLIKTRGQQVTLSCSPISGHRSVSWYQQTPGQGLQFLFEYFSETQRNKGNFPGRFSGRQFSNSRSEMNVSTLELGDSALYLCASSLDGTGGGQPQHFGDGTRLSIL.

This chain uses TRBV4-2 with TRBJ2-1; the match to TRBD2 covers 11 bases. The length of the CDR3 is 17 residues. Unmatched junction bases numbered 8, after V lost 0 bases and J lost 7 bases. The germline gives CDR1 LGHNA, CDR2 YNFKEQ. The CDR3 sequence is CASSQEIFLAGGNEQFF. CDR3 sequence (DNA): TGTGCCAGCAGCCAAGAAATTTTCCTAGCGGGAGGTAATGAGCAGTTCTTC.

The genes are TRBV4-1 and TRBJ1-5; the match to TRBD1 covers 7 bases. Losses at the gene ends were 2 bases for V and 1 base for J; bases not matched to a gene: 8. From germline, CDR1 is MGHRA and CDR2 YSYEKL. The length of the CDR3 is 17 residues. The CDR3 DNA reads TGCGCCAGCAGCCAACGTAGGGACAGCTTGAGCAATCAGCCCCAGCATTTT. Its protein product is CASSQRRDSLSNQPQHF.

V gene TRBV5-1 combines with J gene TRBJ2-5; no clear D gene. The germline gives CDR1 SGHRS, CDR2 YFSETQ. The CDR3 loop spans 12 amino acids. The V and J ends lost 4 bases and 0 bases respectively, with 4 bases between them. The CDR3 region has the DNA TGCGCCAGCAGCCTGTACCAAGAGACCCAGTACTTC. This translates into CASSLYQETQYF.

V and J are TRBV6-1 and TRBJ2-5, with D uncertain. The J call may be in error: the DNA end matches TRBJ2-7 better. Germline CDR1 is MNHNS and CDR2 is SASEGT. The CDR3 covers 13 residues. The CDR3 DNA follows: TGTGCCAGCAGTGAAGGCGGCTACTACGAGCAGTACTTC. This sequence encodes CASSEGGYYEQYF.

The V and J genes are TRBV5-4 and TRBJ2-1; 7 positions agree with TRBD1. The length of the CDR3 is 14 residues. Germline V gene lookup returns CDR1 SGHNT and CDR2 YYREEE (reference sequence). With V trimmed by 4 bases and J by 6 bases, 7 bases remained unmatched. The CDR3 DNA reads TGTGCCAGCAGCCTGGCAGGGACAGTCAATGAGCAGTTCTTC. Protein sequence: CASSLAGTVNEQFF.

The gene calls are TRBV6-5 and TRBJ1-3, with D unclear. The germline V and J ends were trimmed by 6 bases and 0 bases, with 15 bases remaining between them. This CDR3 spans 16 amino acids. From germline, CDR1 is MNHEY and CDR2 SVGAGI. The CDR3 bases are TGTGCCAGCAGCTACCGAGGGCGCTTCTCTGGAAACACCATATATTTT. Translation gives CASSYRGRFSGNTIYF.

The V call is TRBV5-1, the J call TRBJ2-7; TRBD2 agrees at 12 bases. The J segment lost 2 bases and the V segment lost 4 bases, leaving 7 bases of the junction unmatched. Germline CDR1 is SGHRS and CDR2 is YFSETQ. CDR3 size: 16 residues. The CDR3 DNA follows: TGCGCCAGCAGCCCTGGGACTAGCGGGTGGCCCTACGAGCAGTACTTC. Its protein is CASSPGTSGWPYEQYF.

The chain carries TRBV4-1 and TRBJ1-2, with D possibly TRBD1 on 5 matching bases. Germline-derived CDR1 and CDR2 are MGHRA and YSYEKL. The CDR3 length is 15 residues. Between the trimmed V and J ends, which lost 6 bases and 0 bases, there was a span of 14 bases. The CDR3 DNA sequence: TGCGCCAGCAGTCCGGGGAGGGGATCTAACTATGGCTACACCTTC. It specifies CASSPGRGSNYGYTF.

The chain uses TRBV19 and TRBJ2-7; 9 bases align to TRBD1. From germline, CDR1 is LNHDA and CDR2 SQIVND (reference sequence). V lost 6 bases to trimming and J lost 3 bases; unmatched junction nucleotides: 15. The CDR3 is 17 amino acids. The CDR3 is CASSPVGQGFGGYEQYF. CDR3 bases: TGTGCCAGTAGCCCCGTGGGACAGGGTTTTGGGGGCTACGAGCAGTACTTC. The whole variable domain, remainder taken from reference TRBV19 and TRBJ2-7, is DGGITQSPKYLFRKEGQNVTLSCEQNLNHDAMYWYRQDPGQGLRLIYYSQIVNDFQKGDIAEGYSVSREKKESFPLTVTSAQKNPTAFYLCASSPVGQGFGGYEQYFGPGTRLTVT.

The rearrangement joins TRBV6-6 to TRBJ1-6; D remains ambiguous. Germline loops: CDR1 MNHNY, CDR2 SVGAGI (reference sequence). V lost 11 bases and J 6 bases, leaving 14 bases between the germline ends. There are 13 residues in the CDR3. The CDR3 protein is CAAGSQSNSPLHF. The CDR3 DNA is TGTGCCGCCGGGAGTCAGAGTAATTCACCCCTCCACTTT.

This sequence joins TRBV9 and TRBJ2-7, with D perhaps matching TRBD2 (6 bases). This CDR3 spans 16 amino acids. CDR1 is SGDLS and CDR2 is YYNGEE in the germline V gene. V was cut by 4 bases and J by 6 bases, with 23 bases left in between. The DNA for the CDR3 is TGTGCCAGCAGCCCCCGGAGCGGGCCCACCTACGGCGAGCAGTACTTC. It is translated as CASSPRSGPTYGEQYF.

The rearrangement joins TRBV7-2 to TRBJ2-1; D possibly corresponds to TRBD2 (5 bases). CDR3 size: 16 residues. CDR1 is SGHTA and CDR2 is FQGNSA in the germline V gene. The ends were cut back, 6 bases at V and 1 base at J, with 16 bases in the middle. The CDR3 DNA sequence: TGTGCCAGCAGTTCTACCCTGGACTGGTCCTACAATGAGCAGTTCTTC. This gives the protein CASSSTLDWSYNEQFF. The whole variable domain, remainder taken from reference TRBV7-2 and TRBJ2-1, is GAGVSQSPSNKVTEKGKDVELRCDPISGHTALYWYRQSLGQGLEFLIYFQGNSAPDKSGLPSDRFSAERTGGSVSTLTIQRTQQEDSAVYLCASSSTLDWSYNEQFFGPGTRLTVL.

The CDR3 DNA reads as TGTGCCAGCAGTTACCAGGGTAGGGCCTACGAGCAGTACTTC. Protein product: CASSYQGRAYEQYF. This chain connects TRBV6-5 to TRBJ2-7, with a possible D match to TRBD1 (5 bases). CDR3 length equals 14 residues. Germline V gives CDR1 MNHEY, CDR2 SVGAGI. Trimming pared 2 bases from V and 2 bases from J, leaving 10 bases between.

This sequence joins TRBV5-5 and TRBJ1-2; 7 nucleotides match TRBD1. Germline CDR1 reads SGHKS; CDR2 reads YYEKEE (reference sequence). The CDR3 has 16 amino acids. The junction had 14 bases not matched to a gene; V was cut back by 4 bases and J by 5 bases. This CDR3 is CASSEAPGQSAYGYTF. The CDR3 DNA reads TGTGCCAGCAGCGAAGCTCCGGGACAGAGCGCATATGGCTACACCTTC.

The V call is TRBV7-9, the J call TRBJ1-1; TRBD1 matches at 8 bases. Germline values: CDR1 SEHNR, CDR2 FQNEAQ (reference sequence). Germline trimming cut 4 bases from V and 10 bases from J; bases unmatched to any gene: 14. The CDR3 runs 15 residues. In nucleotides, the CDR3 is TGTGCCAGCAGCTCCGTGACAGGGGACGTGGGGGGAGCTTTCTTT. Encoded protein: CASSSVTGDVGGAFF.